This T cell receptor (beta chain) came from a study of cytotoxic CD8 clonotypes in ibrutinib-treated CLL. Sequencing used immunoSEQ multiplex PCR; TCRdb keeps in-frame clones, though not all of them. Among more than 10,000 clones listed, roughly four fifths were seen once. CDR1 and CDR2 from the germline V gene are SGHNT and YYREEE (reference sequence). With V trimmed by 0 bases and J by 0 bases, 6 bases remained unmatched. CDR3 length equals 16 residues. The chain combines TRBV5-4 with TRBJ2-7; 7 bases are shared with TRBD1. The origin of this receptor is a human donor with chronic lymphocytic leukemia. The specimen comprised PBMCs, sampled at disease progression, from a patient treated with ibrutinib. CDR3 in amino acids: CASSLAGQAASYEQYF. For the CDR3, the DNA is TGTGCCAGCAGCTTGGCCGGACAGGCAGCCTCCTACGAGCAGTACTTC.